Presented here are 29 T cell receptor beta chains from one specimen sequenced in a study of T cell responses to AZD1222 COVID-19 vaccine. The repertoire was sequenced with immunoSEQ multiplex PCR; TCRdb's copy has only in-frame clones and lacks some. The sample includes about 39,000 clones, 88% of them seen just once. The sample was peripheral blood, taken 28 days after the second dose of the MenACWY control vaccine. These receptor sequences come from an adult who received the MenACWY meningococcal vaccine as a control.

The chain joins TRBV21-1 to TRBJ2-1; the D call in the table, TRBD2, was not verified against the DNA. TRBV21-1 is a pseudogene segment. CDR3 length equals 16 residues. CDR3 sequence reads: CASKQKVCSSYNEQFF. In DNA form, the CDR3 reads TGTGCCAGCAAGCAAAAAGTGTGTAGCTCCTACAATGAGCAGTTCTTC.

V and J are TRBV6-5 and TRBJ2-1, with 9 bases that match TRBD2. The trim removed 6 bases at V and 10 bases at J, leaving 4 bases unmatched. CDR3 length: 12 amino acids. CDR1 is MNHEY and CDR2 is SVGAGI in the germline V gene. Here the CDR3 DNA reads TGTGCCAGCAGGGGGCTAGCGGGGGAGCAGTTCTTC. This translates into CASRGLAGEQFF.

This clone has just a few counts. The J gene is TRBJ1-2, the V gene TRBV5-4, with D tentatively TRBD1 (5 bases). The CDR3 is made up of 14 amino acids. The ends were cut back, 6 bases at V and 4 bases at J, with 16 bases in the middle. Germline CDR1 SGHNT, CDR2 YYREEE (reference sequence). This CDR3 is CASMPGTLGYGYTF. The CDR3 DNA is TGTGCCAGCATGCCAGGGACTCTGGGCTATGGCTACACCTTC.

The chain employs TRBV29-1 and TRBJ1-2; D possibly corresponds to TRBD1 (6 bases). Germline-derived CDR1 and CDR2 are SQVTM and ANQGSEA. The ends were cut back, 6 bases at V and 6 bases at J, with 11 bases in the middle. The length of the CDR3 is 11 residues. The CDR3 is CSVEGTNGYTF. CDR3 DNA sequence: TGCAGCGTGGAGGGGACAAATGGCTACACCTTC.

This clone occurred a few times. V usage is TRBV19 and J usage is TRBJ2-2; 9 bases align to TRBD1. CDR3 length: 14 amino acids. Germline V CDR1 and CDR2: LNHDA, SQIVND (reference sequence). With V trimmed by 5 bases and J by 6 bases, 4 bases remained unmatched. CDR3 residues: CASSADRGAGELFF. For the CDR3, the DNA is TGTGCCAGTAGTGCAGACAGGGGGGCCGGGGAGCTGTTTTTT.

This clone came up once. The chain couples TRBV27 to TRBJ2-1, with D unclear. V was pared by 6 bases and J by 0 bases, with 9 bases between. The CDR3 is made up of 14 amino acids. Germline values: CDR1 MNHEY, CDR2 SMNVEV (reference sequence). CDR3 sequence reads: CASRTASSYNEQFF. CDR3 nucleotides: TGTGCCAGCAGAACAGCCAGCTCCTACAATGAGCAGTTCTTC.

The chain couples TRBV5-1 to TRBJ2-7; 7 bases line up with TRBD2. V lost 0 bases, J lost 3 bases, and 6 bases stayed unmatched. In germline, CDR1 is SGHRS, CDR2 YFSETQ. CDR3 length equals 15 residues. The CDR3 nucleotides read TGCGCCAGCAGCTTGGCCAGCGGGAACTACTACGAGCAGTACTTC. This gives the protein CASSLASGNYYEQYF.

The chain has TRBV27 and TRBJ1-1; 7 bases are shared with TRBD1. V shed 5 bases, J shed 4 bases, and the junction held 10 bases outside the gene matches. The CDR3 covers 15 residues. The germline V gene has CDR1 MNHEY and CDR2 SMNVEV (reference sequence). The CDR3 sequence is CASSPGQQSRTEAFF. The DNA of the CDR3 is TGTGCCAGCAGTCCGGGACAGCAGTCTCGCACTGAAGCTTTCTTT.

This clone was seen just once. The chain carries TRBV7-9 and TRBJ1-6; a weak D match, TRBD1 (5 bases). V was cut by 4 bases and J by 4 bases, with 14 bases left in between. The germline CDR1 and CDR2 sequences are SEHNR and FQNEAQ (reference sequence). This CDR3 is built from 16 residues. The CDR3 sequence: CASSSIRDGYNSPLHF. The CDR3 DNA reads TGTGCCAGCAGCTCAATCCGGGACGGATATAATTCACCCCTCCACTTT.

This clone was recorded only once. The CDR3 is CSAREYGAQHF. CDR3 DNA: TGCAGTGCTAGAGAATATGGGGCCCAGCATTTT. The V call is TRBV20-1, the J call TRBJ1-5; no definite D call. The CDR3 has 11 residues. Trimming cost V 0 bases and J 11 bases, with 8 bases left between them. The germline V gene encodes CDR1 DFQATT and CDR2 SNEGSKA (reference sequence).

The chain is built from TRBV10-1 and TRBJ2-2; D is ambiguous. CDR3 length: 14 residues. Germline CDR1 reads WNHNN; CDR2 reads SYGVQD (reference sequence). Deletions cut 4 bases from V and 5 bases from J, with 11 bases between. CDR3 loop: CASSGAVGTGELFF. The CDR3 DNA follows: TGCGCCAGCAGTGGTGCCGTAGGGACCGGGGAGCTGTTTTTT.

V gene TRBV9 combines with J gene TRBJ2-7, with D maybe TRBD2 (6 bases). The germline V gene encodes CDR1 SGDLS and CDR2 YYNGEE. V was pared by 6 bases and J by 5 bases, with 15 bases between. The CDR3 sequence is 13 residues long. CDR3 sequence reads: CASTQMRRDEQYF. The CDR3 DNA sequence: TGTGCCAGCACCCAGATGAGGAGGGACGAGCAGTACTTC.

The CDR3 sequence is CASRFDLASWGYTF. CDR3 in DNA: TGCGCCAGCAGATTCGACCTGGCTTCGTGGGGCTACACCTTC. This chain links TRBV5-1 with TRBJ1-2, with D hard to call. Germline V gene data show CDR1 as SGHRS and CDR2 as YFSETQ. The CDR3 is made up of 14 amino acids. V lost 5 bases to trimming and J lost 8 bases, with 19 bases between them.

This chain uses TRBV29-1 with TRBJ2-3; 9 bases align to TRBD1. The CDR3 has 11 amino acids. Germline V gene data show CDR1 as SQVTM and CDR2 as ANQGSEA. The V segment lost 6 bases and the J segment 10 bases; nucleotides outside the gene matches: 5. Written as DNA, the CDR3 is TGCAGCGTGGCGGACAGGGGCGCGCAGTATTTT. Its protein is CSVADRGAQYF.

The rearrangement uses TRBV6-2 or TRBV6-3 and TRBJ2-4; 8 positions match TRBD1. Germline CDR1 MNHEY, CDR2 SVGEGT. This CDR3 has 16 amino acids. V was clipped by 6 bases and J by 0 bases; unmatched bases: 7. CDR3 in DNA: TGTGCCAGCAGCCCTGGACAGGGCGGAGCCAAAAACATTCAGTACTTC. Protein: CASSPGQGGAKNIQYF.

This chain links TRBV6-5 with TRBJ1-5, with a tentative D call TRBD1 (5 bases). There are 15 residues in the CDR3. Germline lookup yields CDR1 MNHEY and CDR2 SVGAGI. Trimming left V 0 bases short and J 7 bases short, with 13 bases between. CDR3 loop: CASSYSQGMRQPQHF. The CDR3 coding sequence is TGTGCCAGCAGTTACTCGCAGGGAATGCGGCAGCCCCAGCATTTT.

This rearrangement joins TRBV5-1 to TRBJ2-3, with 9 bases aligning to TRBD2. Trimming took 6 bases from V and 6 from J; bases not matched to a gene: 8. The CDR3 loop spans 14 amino acids. Germline assignment: CDR1 SGHRS and CDR2 YFSETQ. CDR3 sequence: CASTLAGLLDTQYF. In DNA, the CDR3 is TGCGCCAGCACCCTAGCGGGACTCTTGGATACGCAGTATTTT. Looking up the rest from reference TRBV5-1 and TRBJ2-3 gives the full variable domain: KAGVTQTPRYLIKTRGQQVTLSCSPISGHRSVSWYQQTPGQGLQFLFEYFSETQRNKGNFPGRFSGRQFSNSRSEMNVSTLELGDSALYLCASTLAGLLDTQYFGPGTRLTVL.

The chain recombines TRBV30 with TRBJ2-1; D is tentatively TRBD1 or TRBD2 (6 bases each). The CDR3 sequence is 16 residues long. CDR1 is GTSNPN and CDR2 is SVGIG in the germline V gene (reference sequence). The V end lost 0 bases, the J end lost 2 bases, and 14 bases lay between the germline ends. CDR3 region: CAWSVGGRWAYNEQFF. In DNA, the CDR3 is TGTGCCTGGAGTGTAGGGGGGAGGTGGGCCTACAATGAGCAGTTCTTC.

This clone has a single count. The V and J genes are TRBV19 and TRBJ2-5; 9 nucleotides line up with TRBD2. Germline V gives CDR1 LNHDA, CDR2 SQIVND (reference sequence). With 4 bases clipped from V and 0 bases from J, the junction kept 3 bases outside the gene matches. This CDR3 has 15 amino acids. CDR3 protein: CASSTGLAYQETQYF. CDR3 bases: TGTGCCAGTAGTACCGGACTAGCGTACCAAGAGACCCAGTACTTC. The whole variable domain, filled in from reference TRBV19 and TRBJ2-5, reads DGGITQSPKYLFRKEGQNVTLSCEQNLNHDAMYWYRQDPGQGLRLIYYSQIVNDFQKGDIAEGYSVSREKKESFPLTVTSAQKNPTAFYLCASSTGLAYQETQYFGPGTRLLVL.

The V call is TRBV5-1, the J call TRBJ2-7, with 10 bases that match TRBD1. V lost 5 bases, J lost 5 bases, and 7 bases stayed unmatched. CDR1 and CDR2 from the germline V gene are SGHRS and YFSETQ. CDR3 length: 14 residues. DNA for the CDR3: TGCGCCAGCAGGACAGGGGGCTTTCCTGACGAGCAGTACTTC. Protein sequence: CASRTGGFPDEQYF.

This chain connects TRBV6-2 or TRBV6-3 to TRBJ2-6; maybe TRBD2 (5 bases). Trimming left V 3 bases short and J 4 bases short, with 16 bases between. Germline V CDR1 and CDR2: MNHEY, SVGEGT. This CDR3 is built from 17 residues. For the CDR3, the DNA is TGTGCCAGCAGTTATTTTGGACTTAGAAACGGGGCCAACGTCCTGACTTTC. Protein product: CASSYFGLRNGANVLTF.

The chain recombines TRBV28 with TRBJ1-5, with D tentatively TRBD1 (6 bases). V was pared by 6 bases and J by 4 bases, with 13 bases between. This CDR3 spans 14 amino acids. Germline loops: CDR1 MDHEN, CDR2 SYDVKM. CDR3 residues: CASRSGVVNQPQHF. Written as DNA, the CDR3 is TGTGCCAGCAGATCAGGGGTCGTAAATCAGCCCCAGCATTTT.

V and J are TRBV9 and TRBJ1-1; D uncertain. The V and J ends lost 2 bases and 1 base respectively, with 9 bases between them. The CDR3 is 14 amino acids. The germline CDR1 and CDR2 sequences are SGDLS and YYNGEE. CDR3 loop: CASSVQGSNTEAFF. CDR3 DNA sequence: TGTGCCAGCAGCGTCCAAGGATCGAACACTGAAGCTTTCTTT.

The chain links TRBV7-6 to TRBJ2-7, with TRBD1 identical over 9 bases. This CDR3 is built from 14 residues. Per germline, CDR1 SGHVS and CDR2 FNYEAQ. The junction had 8 bases not matched to a gene; V was cut back by 5 bases and J by 6 bases. CDR3 loop: CASSPPGQGIEQYF. The DNA of the CDR3 is TGTGCCAGCAGCCCCCCGGGACAGGGTATCGAGCAGTACTTC.

This rearrangement joins TRBV9 to TRBJ2-1, with 9 bases that match TRBD2. Per the germline V gene, CDR1 is SGDLS and CDR2 is YYNGEE. The CDR3 contains 15 residues. The J segment lost 2 bases and the V segment lost 2 bases, leaving 2 bases of the junction unmatched. The DNA of the CDR3 is TGTGCCAGCAGCGTCGGACTAGCGACCTACAATGAGCAGTTCTTC. Its protein is CASSVGLATYNEQFF. The whole variable domain, filled in from reference TRBV9 and TRBJ2-1, reads DSGVTQTPKHLITATGQRVTLRCSPRSGDLSVYWYQQSLDQGLQFLIQYYNGEERAKGNILERFSAQQFPDLHSELNLSSLELGDSALYFCASSVGLATYNEQFFGPGTRLTVL.

The J gene is TRBJ2-7, the V gene TRBV9; 9 bases agree with TRBD2. V was pared by 4 bases and J by 4 bases, with 9 bases of the junction left unmatched. The CDR3 spans 15 residues. The germline gives CDR1 SGDLS, CDR2 YYNGEE. CDR3 bases: TGTGCCAGCAGCCCGGGGGCTAGCGGGACTTACGAGCAGTACTTC. It is translated as CASSPGASGTYEQYF.

The chain recombines TRBV11-3 with TRBJ2-4; TRBD2 aligns across 9 bases. From germline, CDR1 is SGHNT and CDR2 YENEEA. The junction had 13 bases not matched to a gene; V was cut back by 3 bases and J by 1 base. CDR3 length: 19 residues. The CDR3 sequence: CASSLISGSGLLAKNIQYF. The CDR3 bases are TGTGCCAGCAGCTTGATTAGCGGGAGCGGGTTACTGGCCAAAAACATTCAGTACTTC.

The gene calls are TRBV9 and TRBJ1-1; D gene ambiguous. V was pared by 4 bases and J by 10 bases, with 20 bases between. CDR3 length equals 14 residues. Germline CDR1 SGDLS, CDR2 YYNGEE. CDR3 amino acids: CASSPRPGSDRAFF. The CDR3 nucleotides are TGTGCCAGCAGCCCAAGGCCTGGGTCGGATCGAGCTTTCTTT.

The V gene is TRBV15, the J gene TRBJ2-6; D tentatively reads TRBD1 or TRBD2 (5 bases each). V was shortened by 5 bases and J by 0 bases, with 23 bases between the two germline ends. Germline CDR1 LNHNV, CDR2 YYDKDF (reference sequence). The CDR3 is 20 residues long. In DNA, the CDR3 is TGTGCCACCAGCGCACCCCGGGGACCCTCGGACCCCTCTGGGGCCAACGTCCTGACTTTC. Translated: CATSAPRGPSDPSGANVLTF.